This T cell receptor (beta chain) was sequenced in a study of blood T cell repertoires in COVID-19. Study-wide context: PBMCs, B-cell-depleted T cells, or T cells provided the cDNA or gDNA that made up the material.

The data were produced by immunoSEQ multiplex PCR, yet TCRdb's version contains in-frame clones alone and is incomplete. This table holds about 370,000 clones, just under 90% found once. Sequenced material: PBMCs or T cells enriched from blood (not recorded which). This TCR derives from a woman aged 25-40 years who had recovered from COVID-19.

CDR3 nucleotide sequence: TGTGCCAGCAGCCCTAGCGACGGAATTAATTCACCCCTCCACTTT. Protein: CASSPSDGINSPLHF. The chain recombines TRBV3-1 (or the pseudogene TRBV3-2) with TRBJ1-6; D is unclear. Deletions cut 4 bases from V and 6 bases from J, with 13 bases between. Germline loops: CDR1 LGHDT, CDR2 YNNKEL (reference sequence). The CDR3 runs 15 residues.